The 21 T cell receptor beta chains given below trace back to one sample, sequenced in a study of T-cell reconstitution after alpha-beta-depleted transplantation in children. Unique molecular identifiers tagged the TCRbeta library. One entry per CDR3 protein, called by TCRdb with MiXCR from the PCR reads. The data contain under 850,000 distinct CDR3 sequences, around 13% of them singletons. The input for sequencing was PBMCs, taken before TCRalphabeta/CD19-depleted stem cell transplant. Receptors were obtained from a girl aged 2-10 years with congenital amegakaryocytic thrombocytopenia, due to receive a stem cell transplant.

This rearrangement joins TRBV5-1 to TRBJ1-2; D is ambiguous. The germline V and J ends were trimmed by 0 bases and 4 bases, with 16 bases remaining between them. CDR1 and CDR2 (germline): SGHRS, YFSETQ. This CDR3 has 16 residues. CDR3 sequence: CASSLDPGATAYGYTF. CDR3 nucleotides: TGCGCCAGCAGCTTGGACCCAGGTGCGACGGCCTATGGCTACACCTTC.

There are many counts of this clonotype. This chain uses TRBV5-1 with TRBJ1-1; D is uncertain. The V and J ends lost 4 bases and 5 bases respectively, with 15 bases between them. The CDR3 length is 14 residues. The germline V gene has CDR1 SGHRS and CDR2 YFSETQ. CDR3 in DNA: TGCGCCAGCAGCCAATATGGTGGGTTAACTGAAGCTTTCTTT. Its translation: CASSQYGGLTEAFF.

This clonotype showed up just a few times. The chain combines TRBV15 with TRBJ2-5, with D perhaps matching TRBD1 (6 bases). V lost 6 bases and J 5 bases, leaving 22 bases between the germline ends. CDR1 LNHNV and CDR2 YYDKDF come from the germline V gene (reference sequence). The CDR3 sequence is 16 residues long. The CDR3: CATSPHKSGVGETQYF. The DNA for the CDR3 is TGTGCCACCAGTCCTCATAAATCAGGGGTAGGCGAGACCCAGTACTTC.

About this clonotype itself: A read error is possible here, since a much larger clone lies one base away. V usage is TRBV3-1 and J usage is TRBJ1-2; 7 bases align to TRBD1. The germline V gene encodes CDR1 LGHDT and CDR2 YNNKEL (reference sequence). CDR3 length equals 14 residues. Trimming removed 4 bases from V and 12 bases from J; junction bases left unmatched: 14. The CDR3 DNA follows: TGTGCCAGCAGCCCGGGACAGACCGTCCGCGGCGACACCTTC. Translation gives CASSPGQTVRGDTF.

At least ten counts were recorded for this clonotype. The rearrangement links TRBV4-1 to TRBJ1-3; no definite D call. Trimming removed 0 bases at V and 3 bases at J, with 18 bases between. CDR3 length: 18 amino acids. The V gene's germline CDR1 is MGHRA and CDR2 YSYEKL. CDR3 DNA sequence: TGCGCCAGCAGCCAAGATTTTCGGGGAAGCGCAGTTGGAAACACCATATATTTT. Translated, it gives CASSQDFRGSAVGNTIYF.

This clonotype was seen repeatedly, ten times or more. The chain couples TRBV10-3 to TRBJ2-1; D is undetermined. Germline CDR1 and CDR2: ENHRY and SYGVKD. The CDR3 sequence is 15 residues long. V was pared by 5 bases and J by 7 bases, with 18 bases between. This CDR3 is CAISSVEVSRNEQFF. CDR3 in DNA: TGTGCCATCAGTTCCGTCGAGGTTAGCAGGAATGAGCAGTTCTTC.

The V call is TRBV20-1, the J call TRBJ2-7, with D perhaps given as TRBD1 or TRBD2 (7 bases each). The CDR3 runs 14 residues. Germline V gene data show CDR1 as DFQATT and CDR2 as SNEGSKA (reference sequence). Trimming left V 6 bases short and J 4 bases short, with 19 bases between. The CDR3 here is CSATGEGGDYEQYF. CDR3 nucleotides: TGCAGTGCCACAGGGGAGGGAGGTGATTACGAGCAGTACTTC.

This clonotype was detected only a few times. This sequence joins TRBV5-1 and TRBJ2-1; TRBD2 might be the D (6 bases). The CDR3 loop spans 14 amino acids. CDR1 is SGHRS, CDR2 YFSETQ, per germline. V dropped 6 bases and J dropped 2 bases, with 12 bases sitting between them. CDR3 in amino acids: CASTRRGTYNEQFF. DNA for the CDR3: TGCGCCAGCACCCGGAGGGGAACCTACAATGAGCAGTTCTTC. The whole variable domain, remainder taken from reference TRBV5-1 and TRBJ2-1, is KAGVTQTPRYLIKTRGQQVTLSCSPISGHRSVSWYQQTPGQGLQFLFEYFSETQRNKGNFPGRFSGRQFSNSRSEMNVSTLELGDSALYLCASTRRGTYNEQFFGPGTRLTVL.

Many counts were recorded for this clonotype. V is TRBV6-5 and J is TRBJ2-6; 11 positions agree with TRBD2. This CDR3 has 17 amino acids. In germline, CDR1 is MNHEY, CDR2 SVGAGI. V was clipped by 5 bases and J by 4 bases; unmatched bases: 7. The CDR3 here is CASSLLAGESGANVLTF. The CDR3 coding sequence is TGTGCCAGCAGTCTACTAGCGGGAGAATCCGGGGCCAACGTCCTGACTTTC.

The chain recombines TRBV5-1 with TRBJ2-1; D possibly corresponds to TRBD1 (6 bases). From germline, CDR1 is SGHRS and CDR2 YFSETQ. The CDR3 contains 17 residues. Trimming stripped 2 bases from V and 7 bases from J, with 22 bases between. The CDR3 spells CASSFLPDRSGANEQFF. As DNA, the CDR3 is TGCGCCAGCAGCTTCCTCCCCGACAGGTCTGGGGCGAATGAGCAGTTCTTC. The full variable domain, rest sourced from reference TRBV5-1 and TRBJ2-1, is KAGVTQTPRYLIKTRGQQVTLSCSPISGHRSVSWYQQTPGQGLQFLFEYFSETQRNKGNFPGRFSGRQFSNSRSEMNVSTLELGDSALYLCASSFLPDRSGANEQFFGPGTRLTVL.

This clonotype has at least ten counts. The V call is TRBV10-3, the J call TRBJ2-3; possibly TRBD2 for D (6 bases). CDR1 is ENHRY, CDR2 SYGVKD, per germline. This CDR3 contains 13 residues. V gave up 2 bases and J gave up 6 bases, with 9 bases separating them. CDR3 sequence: CAISETGGDTQYF. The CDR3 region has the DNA TGTGCCATCAGTGAGACCGGAGGGGATACGCAGTATTTT.

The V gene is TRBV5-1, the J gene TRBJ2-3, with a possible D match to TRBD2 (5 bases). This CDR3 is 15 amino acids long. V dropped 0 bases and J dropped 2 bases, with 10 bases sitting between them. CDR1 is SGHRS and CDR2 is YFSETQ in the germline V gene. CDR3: CASSLARDYTDTQYF. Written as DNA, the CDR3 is TGCGCCAGCAGCTTGGCCCGAGACTACACAGATACGCAGTATTTT.

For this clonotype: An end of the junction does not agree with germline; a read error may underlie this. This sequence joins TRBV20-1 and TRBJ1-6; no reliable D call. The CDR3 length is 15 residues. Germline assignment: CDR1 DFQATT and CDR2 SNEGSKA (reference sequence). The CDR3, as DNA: TGCAGTGCCAGAGGGCAGAGCTCCTATAATTCACCCCTCCACTTT. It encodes CSARGQSSYNSPLHF.

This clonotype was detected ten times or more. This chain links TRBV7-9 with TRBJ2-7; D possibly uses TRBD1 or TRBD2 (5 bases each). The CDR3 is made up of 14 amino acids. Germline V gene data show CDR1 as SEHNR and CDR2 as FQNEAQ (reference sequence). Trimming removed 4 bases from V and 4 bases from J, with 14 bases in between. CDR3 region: CASSSPGRPYEQYF. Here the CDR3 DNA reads TGTGCCAGCAGCTCACCGGGACGGCCGTACGAGCAGTACTTC.

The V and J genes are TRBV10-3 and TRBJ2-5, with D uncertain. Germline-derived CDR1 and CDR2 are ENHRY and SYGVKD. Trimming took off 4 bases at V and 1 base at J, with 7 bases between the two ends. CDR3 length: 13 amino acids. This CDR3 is CAISVGSQETQYF. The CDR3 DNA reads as TGTGCCATCAGTGTAGGGTCCCAAGAGACCCAGTACTTC.

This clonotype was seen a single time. CDR3 coding DNA: TGTGCCAGCAGCCAAGGGGGGCTGACAGGACAAGAGACCCAGTACTTC. Encoded protein: CASSQGGLTGQETQYF. The chain joins TRBV4-2 to TRBJ2-5, with D maybe TRBD1 (6 bases). CDR1 is LGHNA, CDR2 YNFKEQ, per germline. V shed 1 base and J shed 2 bases, with 14 bases lying between them. This CDR3 is built from 16 residues.

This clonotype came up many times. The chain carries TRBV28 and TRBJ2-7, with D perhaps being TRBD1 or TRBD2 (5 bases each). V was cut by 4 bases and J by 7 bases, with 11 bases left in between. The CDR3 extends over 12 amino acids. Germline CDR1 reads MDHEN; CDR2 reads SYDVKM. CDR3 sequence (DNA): TGTGCCAGCAGTTCCACTTGGGGGGAGCAGTACTTC. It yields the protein CASSSTWGEQYF.

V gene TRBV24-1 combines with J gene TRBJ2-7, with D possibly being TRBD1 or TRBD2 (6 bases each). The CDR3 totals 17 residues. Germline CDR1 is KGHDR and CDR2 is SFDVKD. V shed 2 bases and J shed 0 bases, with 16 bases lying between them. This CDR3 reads CATSDSGLADSSYEQYF. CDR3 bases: TGTGCCACCAGTGATTCCGGGTTAGCGGACAGCTCCTACGAGCAGTACTTC.

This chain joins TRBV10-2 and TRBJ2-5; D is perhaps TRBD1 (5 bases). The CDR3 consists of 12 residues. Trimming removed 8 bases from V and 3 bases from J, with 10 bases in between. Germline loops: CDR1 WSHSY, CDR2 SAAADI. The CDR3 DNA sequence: TGCGCCAGCTTAGGGGATGAAGAGACCCAGTACTTC. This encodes CASLGDEETQYF.

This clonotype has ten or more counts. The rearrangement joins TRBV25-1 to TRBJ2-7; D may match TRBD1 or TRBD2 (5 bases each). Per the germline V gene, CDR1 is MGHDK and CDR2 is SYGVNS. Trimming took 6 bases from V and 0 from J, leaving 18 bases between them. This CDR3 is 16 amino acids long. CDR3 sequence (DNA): TGTGCCAGCAGCCCAAGGGACGCAAAAAGCTCCTACGAGCAGTACTTC. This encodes CASSPRDAKSSYEQYF.

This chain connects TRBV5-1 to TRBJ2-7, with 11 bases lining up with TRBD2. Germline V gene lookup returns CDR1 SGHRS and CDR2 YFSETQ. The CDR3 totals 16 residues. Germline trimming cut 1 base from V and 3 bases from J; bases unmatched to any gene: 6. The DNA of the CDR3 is TGCGCCAGCAGCTTGTCCCTAGCGGGAGGCTTCTACGAGCAGTACTTC. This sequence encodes CASSLSLAGGFYEQYF.